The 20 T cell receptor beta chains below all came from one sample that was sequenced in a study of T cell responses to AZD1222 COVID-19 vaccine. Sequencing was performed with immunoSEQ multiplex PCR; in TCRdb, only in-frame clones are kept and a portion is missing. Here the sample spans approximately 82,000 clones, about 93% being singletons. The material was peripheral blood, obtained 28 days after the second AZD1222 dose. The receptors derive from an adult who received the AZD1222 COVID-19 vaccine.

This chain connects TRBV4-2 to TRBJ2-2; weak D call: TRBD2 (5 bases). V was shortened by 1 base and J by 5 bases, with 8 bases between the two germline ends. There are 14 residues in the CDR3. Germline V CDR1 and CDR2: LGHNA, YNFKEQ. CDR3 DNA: TGTGCCAGCAGCCAAGCTCGGGGAACCGGGGAGCTGTTTTTT. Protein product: CASSQARGTGELFF.

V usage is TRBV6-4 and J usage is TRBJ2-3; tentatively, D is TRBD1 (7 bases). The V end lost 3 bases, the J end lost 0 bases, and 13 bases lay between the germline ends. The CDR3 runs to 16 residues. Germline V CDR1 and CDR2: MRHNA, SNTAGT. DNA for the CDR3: TGTGCCAGCAGTGAGGTTCCAGGGGGGAGCACAGATACGCAGTATTTT. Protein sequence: CASSEVPGGSTDTQYF.

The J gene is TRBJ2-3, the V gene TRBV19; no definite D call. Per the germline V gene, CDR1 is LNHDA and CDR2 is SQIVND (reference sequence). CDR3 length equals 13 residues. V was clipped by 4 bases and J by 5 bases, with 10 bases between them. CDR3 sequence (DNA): TGTGCCAGTAGTAATCAGCTTCAAGATACGCAGTATTTT. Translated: CASSNQLQDTQYF.

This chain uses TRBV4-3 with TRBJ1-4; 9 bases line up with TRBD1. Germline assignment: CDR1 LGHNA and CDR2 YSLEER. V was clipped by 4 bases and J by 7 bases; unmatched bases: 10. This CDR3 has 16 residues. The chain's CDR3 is CASSRVTGGIGEKLFF. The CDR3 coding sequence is TGCGCCAGCAGCCGAGTTACAGGGGGCATCGGTGAAAAACTGTTTTTT.

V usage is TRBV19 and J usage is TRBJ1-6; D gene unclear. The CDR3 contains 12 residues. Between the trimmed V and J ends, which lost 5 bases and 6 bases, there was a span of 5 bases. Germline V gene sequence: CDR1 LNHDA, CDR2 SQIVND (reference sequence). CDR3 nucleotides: TGTGCCAGTAGTGTCAGTAATTCACCCCTCCACTTT. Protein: CASSVSNSPLHF.

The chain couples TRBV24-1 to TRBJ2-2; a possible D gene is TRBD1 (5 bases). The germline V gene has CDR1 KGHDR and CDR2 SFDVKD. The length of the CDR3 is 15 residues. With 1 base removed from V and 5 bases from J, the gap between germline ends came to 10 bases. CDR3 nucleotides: TGTGCCACCAGTGATTTTTGGGGCGGTACCGGGGAGCTGTTTTTT. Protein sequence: CATSDFWGGTGELFF.

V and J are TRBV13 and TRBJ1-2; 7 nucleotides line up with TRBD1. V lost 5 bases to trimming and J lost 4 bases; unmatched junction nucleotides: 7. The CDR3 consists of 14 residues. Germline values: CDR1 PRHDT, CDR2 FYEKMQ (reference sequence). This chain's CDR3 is CASSRQGIGYGYTF. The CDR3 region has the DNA TGTGCCAGCAGCCGACAGGGTATCGGCTATGGCTACACCTTC.

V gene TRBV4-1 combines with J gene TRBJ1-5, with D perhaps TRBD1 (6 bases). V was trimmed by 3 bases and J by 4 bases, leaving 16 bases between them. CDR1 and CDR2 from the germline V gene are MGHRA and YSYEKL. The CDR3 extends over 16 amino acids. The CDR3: CASSHEWVGGNQPQHF. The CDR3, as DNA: TGCGCCAGCAGCCATGAATGGGTAGGGGGGAATCAGCCCCAGCATTTT.

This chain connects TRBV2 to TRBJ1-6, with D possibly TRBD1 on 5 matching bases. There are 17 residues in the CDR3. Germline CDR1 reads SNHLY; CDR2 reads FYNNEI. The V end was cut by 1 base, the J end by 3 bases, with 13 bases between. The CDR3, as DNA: TGTGCCAGCAGTGAAGGTGCAGGGAGAAGCTATAATTCACCCCTCCACTTT. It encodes CASSEGAGRSYNSPLHF.

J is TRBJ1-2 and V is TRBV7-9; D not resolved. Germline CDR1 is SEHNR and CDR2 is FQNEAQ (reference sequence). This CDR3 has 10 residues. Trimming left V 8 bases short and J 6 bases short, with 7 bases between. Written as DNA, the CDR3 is TGTGCCAGCGAGAGGGATGGCTACACCTTC. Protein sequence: CASERDGYTF.

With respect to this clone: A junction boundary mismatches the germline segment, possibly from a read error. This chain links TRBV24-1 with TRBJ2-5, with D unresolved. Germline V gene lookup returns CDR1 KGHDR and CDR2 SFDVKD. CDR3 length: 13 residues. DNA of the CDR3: TGTGCCACCAGTGATAGCAGCCAAGAGACCCAATACTTC. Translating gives CATSDSSQETQYF.

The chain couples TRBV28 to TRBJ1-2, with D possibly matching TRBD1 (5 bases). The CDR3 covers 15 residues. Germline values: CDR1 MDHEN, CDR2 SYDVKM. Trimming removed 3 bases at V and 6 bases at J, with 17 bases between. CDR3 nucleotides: TGTGCCAGCAGTTTTCCGTCCCGAGGGGACCATGGCTACACCTTC. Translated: CASSFPSRGDHGYTF.

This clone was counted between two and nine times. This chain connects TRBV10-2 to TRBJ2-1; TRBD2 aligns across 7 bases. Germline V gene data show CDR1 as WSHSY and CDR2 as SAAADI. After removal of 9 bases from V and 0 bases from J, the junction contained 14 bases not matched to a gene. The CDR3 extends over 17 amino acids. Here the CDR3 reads CASTRGEGVSSYNEQFF. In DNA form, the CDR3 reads TGCGCCAGTACAAGAGGGGAGGGAGTTAGCTCCTACAATGAGCAGTTCTTC.

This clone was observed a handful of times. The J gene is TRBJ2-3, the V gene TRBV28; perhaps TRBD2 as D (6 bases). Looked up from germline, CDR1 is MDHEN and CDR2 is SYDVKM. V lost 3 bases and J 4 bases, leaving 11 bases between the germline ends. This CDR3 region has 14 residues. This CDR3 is CASSFPGEADTQYF. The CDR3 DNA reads TGTGCCAGCAGTTTCCCGGGAGAAGCAGATACGCAGTATTTT.

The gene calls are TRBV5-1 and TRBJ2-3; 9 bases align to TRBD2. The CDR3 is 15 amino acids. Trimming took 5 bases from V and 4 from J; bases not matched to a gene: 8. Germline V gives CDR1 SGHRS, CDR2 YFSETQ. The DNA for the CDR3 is TGCGCCAGCAGTCGTCTGGCGGGGGGGGCAGATACGCAGTATTTT. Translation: CASSRLAGGADTQYF.

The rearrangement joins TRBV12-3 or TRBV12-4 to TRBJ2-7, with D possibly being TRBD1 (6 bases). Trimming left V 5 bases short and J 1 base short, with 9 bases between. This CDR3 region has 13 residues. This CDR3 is CASSKTGSYEQYF. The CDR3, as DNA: TGTGCCAGCAGTAAGACAGGATCCTACGAGCAGTACTTC.

The CDR3: CASSPPNPGTSTNEKLFF. DNA for the CDR3: TGTGCCAGCTCACCACCGAATCCTGGAACCTCAACTAATGAAAAACTGTTTTTT. The chain is built from TRBV18 and TRBJ1-4; D gene ambiguous. Trimming pared 0 bases from V and 0 bases from J, leaving 14 bases between. The CDR3 loop spans 18 amino acids. Germline assignment: CDR1 KGHSH and CDR2 LQKENI. The whole variable domain, filled in from reference TRBV18 and TRBJ1-4, reads NAGVMQNPRHLVRRRGQEARLRCSPMKGHSHVYWYRQLPEEGLKFMVYLQKENIIDESGMPKERFSAEFPKEGPSILRIQQVVRGDSAAYFCASSPPNPGTSTNEKLFFGSGTQLSVL.

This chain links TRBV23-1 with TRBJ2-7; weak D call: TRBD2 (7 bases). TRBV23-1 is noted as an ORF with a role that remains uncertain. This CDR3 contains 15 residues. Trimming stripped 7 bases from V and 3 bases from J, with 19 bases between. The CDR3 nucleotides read TGCGCCAGCAACCTGGACTGGCGGGGGCGCTACGAGCAGTACTTC. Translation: CASNLDWRGRYEQYF.

The CDR3 here is CASRAQGPLGYTF. The CDR3 nucleotides read TGTGCCAGCCGCGCACAGGGGCCCTTGGGTTACACCTTC. The gene calls are TRBV19 and TRBJ1-2; 7 nucleotides agree with TRBD1. This CDR3 is built from 13 residues. Germline trimming cut 9 bases from V and 11 bases from J; bases unmatched to any gene: 15. From germline, CDR1 is LNHDA and CDR2 SQIVND (reference sequence).

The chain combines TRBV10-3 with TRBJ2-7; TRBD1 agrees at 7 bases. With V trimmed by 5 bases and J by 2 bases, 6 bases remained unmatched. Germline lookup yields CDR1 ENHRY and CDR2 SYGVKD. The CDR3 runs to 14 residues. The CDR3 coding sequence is TGTGCCATCAGTTTTGGACAGGCGGCCTACGAGCAGTACTTC. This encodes CAISFGQAAYEQYF.